This T cell receptor (beta chain) was found in a study of T cells in Graves' hyperthyroidism and ophthalmopathy. About the research overall: Once the initial diagnosis was made, peripheral blood was obtained before any treatment. General study points: The model's output predicted ophthalmopathy at a median of about 6.5 months prior to onset.

As concerns this clonotype: Antigen unknown. A single base separates this from a much larger clone, so it may be a read error.

Diagnoses used clinical symptoms, serum thyroxine and TRAb, thyroid ultrasound and orbital computed tomography. Out of roughly 9.1 ml of fresh peripheral blood came the PBMCs. The CDR3 regions of TCR beta were amplified from RNA transcripts. TCR CDR3 underwent first-round RT-PCR with the HTBI primer set. One entry per CDR3 protein, called by TCRdb with MiXCR from the multiplex PCR reads. The data contain roughly 630,000 distinct CDR3 sequences, around 14% of them singletons. The sequenced sample was blood. The clonotype originates from a young woman with Graves' hyperthyroidism.

CDR3 DNA sequence: TGTGCCAGCAGGACGACTAGCGCTGGCGCAGATACGCAGTATTTT. Translated: CASRTTSAGADTQYF. The gene calls are TRBV7-9 and TRBJ2-3; the match to TRBD2 covers 8 bases. V lost 6 bases to trimming and J lost 4 bases; unmatched junction nucleotides: 9. Germline values: CDR1 SEHNR, CDR2 FQNEAQ (reference sequence). CDR3 length equals 15 residues.